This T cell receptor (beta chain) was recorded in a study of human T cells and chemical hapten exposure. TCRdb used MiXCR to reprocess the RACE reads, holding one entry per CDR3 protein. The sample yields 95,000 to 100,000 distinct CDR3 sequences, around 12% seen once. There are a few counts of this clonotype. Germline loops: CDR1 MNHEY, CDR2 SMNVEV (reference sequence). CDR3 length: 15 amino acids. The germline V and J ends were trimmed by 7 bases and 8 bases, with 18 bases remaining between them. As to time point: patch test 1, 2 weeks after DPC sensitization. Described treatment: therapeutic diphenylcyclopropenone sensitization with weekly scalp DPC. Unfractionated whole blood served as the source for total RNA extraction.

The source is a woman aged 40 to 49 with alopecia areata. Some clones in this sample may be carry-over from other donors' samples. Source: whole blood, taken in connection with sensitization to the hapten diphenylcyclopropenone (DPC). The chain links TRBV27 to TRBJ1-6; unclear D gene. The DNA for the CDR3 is TGTGCCAGCACCCTCTGGGTGGGCATGGATTCACCCCTCCACTTT. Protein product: CASTLWVGMDSPLHF.